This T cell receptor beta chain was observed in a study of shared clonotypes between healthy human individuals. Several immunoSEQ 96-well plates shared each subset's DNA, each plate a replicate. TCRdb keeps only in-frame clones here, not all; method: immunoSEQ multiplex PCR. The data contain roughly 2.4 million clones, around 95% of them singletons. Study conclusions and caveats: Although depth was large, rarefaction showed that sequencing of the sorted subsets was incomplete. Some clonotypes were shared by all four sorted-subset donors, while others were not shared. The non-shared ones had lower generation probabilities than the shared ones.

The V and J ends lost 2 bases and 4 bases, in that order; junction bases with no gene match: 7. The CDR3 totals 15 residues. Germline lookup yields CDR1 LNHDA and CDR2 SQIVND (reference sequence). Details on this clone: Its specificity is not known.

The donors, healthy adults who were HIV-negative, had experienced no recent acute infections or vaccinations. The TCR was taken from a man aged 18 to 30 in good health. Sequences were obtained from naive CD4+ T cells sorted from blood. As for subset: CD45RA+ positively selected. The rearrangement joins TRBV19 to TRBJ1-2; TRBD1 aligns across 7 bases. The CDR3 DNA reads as TGTGCCAGTAGTATATCGGGGACAGCAGTCTATGGCTACACCTTC. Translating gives CASSISGTAVYGYTF.